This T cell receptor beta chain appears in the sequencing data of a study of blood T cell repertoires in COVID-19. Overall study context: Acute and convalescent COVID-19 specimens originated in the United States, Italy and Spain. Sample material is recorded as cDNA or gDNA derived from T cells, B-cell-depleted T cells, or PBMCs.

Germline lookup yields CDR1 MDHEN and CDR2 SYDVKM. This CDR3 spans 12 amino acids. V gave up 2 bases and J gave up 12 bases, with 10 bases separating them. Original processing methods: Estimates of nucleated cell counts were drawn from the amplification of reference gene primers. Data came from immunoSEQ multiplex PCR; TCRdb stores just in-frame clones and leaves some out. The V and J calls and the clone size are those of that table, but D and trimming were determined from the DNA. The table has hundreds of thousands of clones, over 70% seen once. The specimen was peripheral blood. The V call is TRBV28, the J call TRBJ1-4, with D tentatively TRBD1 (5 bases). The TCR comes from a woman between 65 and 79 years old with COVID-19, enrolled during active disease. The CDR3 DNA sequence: TGTGCCAGCAGTTTAGTCGCAGGGCAACTGTTTTTT. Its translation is CASSLVAGQLFF.